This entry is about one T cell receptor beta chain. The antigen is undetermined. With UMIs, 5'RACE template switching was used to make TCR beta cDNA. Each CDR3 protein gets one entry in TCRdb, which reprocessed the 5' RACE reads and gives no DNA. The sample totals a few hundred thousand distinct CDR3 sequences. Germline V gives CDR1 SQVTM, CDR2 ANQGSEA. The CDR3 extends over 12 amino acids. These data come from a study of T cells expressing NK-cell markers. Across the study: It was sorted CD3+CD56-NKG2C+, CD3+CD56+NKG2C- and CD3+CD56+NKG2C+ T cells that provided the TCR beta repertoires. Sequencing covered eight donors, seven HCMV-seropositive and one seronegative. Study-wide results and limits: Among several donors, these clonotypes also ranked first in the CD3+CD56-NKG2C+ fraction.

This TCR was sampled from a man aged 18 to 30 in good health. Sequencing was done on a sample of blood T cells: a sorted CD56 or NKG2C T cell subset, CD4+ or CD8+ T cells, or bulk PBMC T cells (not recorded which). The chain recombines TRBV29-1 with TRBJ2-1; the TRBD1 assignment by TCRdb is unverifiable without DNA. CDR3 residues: CSSETGGDEQFF.